The clone carrying this T cell receptor (beta chain) was observed a single time. Its antigen is unknown. This sample was included in a study of shared clonotypes between healthy human individuals. The wider study: Donors, aged 18 to 49, were a couple of women and three men. Findings and caveats of the study: Compared with memory subsets, naive subsets generally had larger estimated richness.

Per germline, CDR1 GTSNPN and CDR2 SVGIG (reference sequence). V lost 8 bases and J lost 0, with 14 bases in between. The CDR3 extends over 13 amino acids. Only in-frame clones appear in the TCRdb table, and some are missing; sequencing was by immunoSEQ multiplex PCR. The sample includes over a million clones, roughly 80% of them seen just once. The sequencing sample was made of memory CD4+ T cells sorted from blood. The subset: CD45RA-negative fraction. The source is a man in his late teens or twenties in good health. The V call is TRBV30, the J call TRBJ2-7; TRBD2 might be the D (7 bases). In nucleotides, the CDR3 is TGTGCCACTGCGGGGGCCATCTCCTACGAGCAGTACTTC. It specifies CATAGAISYEQYF.